This TCR beta chain appears in the sequencing data of a study of T-cell reconstitution after alpha-beta-depleted transplantation in children. Construction of the TCRbeta library involved unique molecular identifiers. Via MiXCR, TCRdb re-called the PCR reads, giving one row per CDR3 protein. The table includes hundreds of thousands of distinct CDR3 sequences, less than 20% detected once. Broader study findings: High day-60 TCRbeta diversity in some patients came from surviving recipient T cells and thymic progenitors.

V gave up 11 bases and J gave up 8 bases; unmatched junction bases: 11. CDR3 length equals 14 residues. This clonotype was seen ten or more times. The antigen is unknown. The source was PBMCs, mostly from graft donor cells, collected 360 days after TCRalphabeta/CD19-depleted stem cell transplant. The genes are TRBV12-3 or TRBV12-4 and TRBJ2-1; 11 bases line up with TRBD2. The sequence came from a male patient between 10 and 17 years old who had a stem cell transplant for acute lymphoblastic leukemia, so the T cells may come from the graft donor. The CDR3 bases are TGTGCCGCCGAAGAACTAGCGGGAGTGCATGAGCAGTTCTTC. Translating it yields CAAEELAGVHEQFF.